These 15 T cell receptor beta chains came from one sample sequenced in a study of shared clonotypes between healthy human individuals. Naive CD8 cells comprised CD45RO-negative, CCR7-positively selected cells, excluding terminally differentiated effector memory CD45RA+ cells. Using immunoSEQ multiplex PCR, the repertoire was profiled, and TCRdb retains in-frame clones only, with some absent. Of about 2.1 million clones in the sample, around 93% were seen once. The sample was naive CD8+ T cells from PBMCs. These receptors were taken from a man between 18 and 29 years old in good health. Some clones in this sample may be carry-over from other donors' samples.

The V and J genes are TRBV28 and TRBJ2-1; TRBD2 agrees at 10 bases. CDR1 and CDR2 (germline): MDHEN, SYDVKM. The junction had 10 bases not matched to a gene; V was cut back by 6 bases and J by 5 bases. CDR3 size: 16 residues. The CDR3 sequence is CASSVMGLAQNNEQFF. The CDR3 region has the DNA TGTGCCAGCAGCGTGATGGGACTAGCGCAAAACAATGAGCAGTTCTTC.

This clone was recorded only once. This chain uses TRBV19 with TRBJ2-2, with 8 bases fitting TRBD2. CDR1 LNHDA and CDR2 SQIVND come from the germline V gene (reference sequence). The V gene end was trimmed by 7 bases and the J gene end by 4 bases; junction bases not matched to a gene: 14. The CDR3 runs 17 residues. CDR3 sequence: CASTTPSIAGTTGELFF. The DNA of the CDR3 is TGTGCCAGTACCACGCCGTCGATAGCGGGAACCACCGGGGAGCTGTTTTTT.

V gene TRBV19 combines with J gene TRBJ2-1, with TRBD2 matching 8 bases. Germline lookup yields CDR1 LNHDA and CDR2 SQIVND (reference sequence). The length of the CDR3 is 16 residues. V lost 5 bases, J lost 1 base, and 7 bases stayed unmatched. The CDR3 here is CASSLIAGSSYNEQFF. CDR3 sequence (DNA): TGTGCCAGTAGTTTGATAGCGGGATCATCCTACAATGAGCAGTTCTTC.

The chain joins TRBV4-3 to TRBJ1-1, with D tentatively TRBD1 (5 bases). The germline CDR1 and CDR2 sequences are LGHNA and YSLEER. CDR3 length: 16 residues. The V end lost 3 bases, the J end lost 6 bases, and 20 bases lay between the germline ends. The CDR3 loop reads CASSQFQGIGLAEAFF. In nucleotides, the CDR3 is TGCGCCAGCAGCCAGTTCCAGGGTATTGGTTTGGCTGAAGCTTTCTTT.

This clone was observed once. This sequence joins TRBV7-9 and TRBJ2-7; 9 bases align to TRBD1. The CDR3 length is 16 residues. CDR1 and CDR2 from the germline V gene are SEHNR and FQNEAQ (reference sequence). V dropped 4 bases and J dropped 3; count of bases not matched to a gene: 10. CDR3 DNA sequence: TGTGCCAGCAGCTCCGGACAGGGGCTCGCTCTCTACGAGCAGTACTTC. This translates into CASSSGQGLALYEQYF.

The chain combines TRBV28 with TRBJ1-2, with TRBD1 as a possible D gene (5 bases). Germline V gene data show CDR1 as MDHEN and CDR2 as SYDVKM. The CDR3 length is 16 residues. V lost 1 base, J lost 0 bases, and 12 bases lay in between. CDR3 bases: TGTGCCAGCAGTTTATTGGTAGGGGAAACTAACTATGGCTACACCTTC. Its protein product is CASSLLVGETNYGYTF.

V is TRBV18 and J is TRBJ2-5; TRBD2 is a possible D gene (5 bases). The CDR3 runs 12 residues. Germline CDR1 and CDR2: KGHSH and LQKENI. The ends were cut back, 3 bases at V and 10 bases at J, with 12 bases in the middle. The CDR3 spells CASSPRTGDQYF. The CDR3 bases are TGTGCCAGCTCACCTCGGACCGGGGACCAGTACTTC.

The V and J genes are TRBV7-9 and TRBJ2-1, with 13 bases identical to TRBD2. The germline gives CDR1 SEHNR, CDR2 FQNEAQ (reference sequence). Trimming removed 5 bases from V and 7 bases from J; junction bases left unmatched: 8. The CDR3 contains 16 residues. The CDR3 sequence is CASSPWTSGSLNEQFF. Written as DNA, the CDR3 is TGTGCCAGCAGCCCCTGGACTAGCGGGAGTCTTAATGAGCAGTTCTTC.

This chain joins TRBV7-9 and TRBJ2-7; TRBD1 agrees at 7 bases. The CDR3 length is 15 residues. Per germline, CDR1 SEHNR and CDR2 FQNEAQ (reference sequence). J gave up 8 bases and V 5 bases, and 15 bases lay outside the gene matches. The CDR3 here is CASSPQGEGPGKQYF. The CDR3 DNA reads TGTGCCAGCAGCCCGCAGGGGGAAGGCCCGGGGAAGCAGTACTTC.

To note about this clone: In the same sample, other DNA sequences code for this CDR3. The rearrangement uses TRBV9 and TRBJ2-7; D call uncertain. The germline V gene encodes CDR1 SGDLS and CDR2 YYNGEE. The CDR3 extends over 13 amino acids. V was shortened by 0 bases and J by 7 bases, with 11 bases between the two germline ends. The chain's CDR3 is CASSVVTSGEQYF. For the CDR3, the DNA is TGTGCCAGCAGCGTAGTAACCTCCGGGGAGCAGTACTTC.

J is TRBJ1-1 and V is TRBV5-1; D perhaps matches TRBD1 (5 bases). Trimming cost V 1 base and J 4 bases, with 11 bases left between them. Germline assignment: CDR1 SGHRS and CDR2 YFSETQ. The CDR3 sequence is 14 residues long. CDR3 sequence reads: CASSLFGRGTEAFF. The CDR3 DNA sequence: TGCGCCAGCAGCTTGTTCGGTAGGGGCACTGAAGCTTTCTTT.

The V and J genes are TRBV10-3 and TRBJ2-1; 10 bases are a match to TRBD2. CDR1 and CDR2 (germline): ENHRY, SYGVKD. The CDR3 consists of 17 residues. Trimming at V came to 3 bases and at J to 4 bases, leaving 9 bases not matched to a gene. Here the CDR3 DNA reads TGTGCCATCAGTGATCTTGCCACTAGCGGGAAGTACAATGAGCAGTTCTTC. This codes for CAISDLATSGKYNEQFF.

The chain carries TRBV29-1 and TRBJ1-2; D gene ambiguous. V was trimmed by 8 bases and J by 1 base, leaving 17 bases between them. This CDR3 is 14 amino acids long. In germline, CDR1 is SQVTM, CDR2 ANQGSEA. For the CDR3, the DNA is TGCAGCACGAGGGTGAGGGATCTTAACTATGGCTACACCTTC. This encodes CSTRVRDLNYGYTF.

The rearrangement uses TRBV16 and TRBJ2-1, with 8 bases that match TRBD1. This CDR3 has 15 residues. Germline assignment: CDR1 KGHSY and CDR2 FQNENV. V was clipped by 6 bases and J by 0 bases; unmatched bases: 4. CDR3 in amino acids: CASSQGQGSYNEQFF. DNA of the CDR3: TGTGCCAGCAGTCAAGGACAGGGCTCCTACAATGAGCAGTTCTTC.

The genes are TRBV28 and TRBJ1-5; possible D gene TRBD1, 6 bases. V gave up 8 bases and J gave up 3 bases, with 17 bases separating them. CDR3 length: 15 amino acids. Germline values: CDR1 MDHEN, CDR2 SYDVKM. The CDR3 nucleotides are TGTGCCAGCCCCGGCCCAGGGGAGGCCAATCAGCCCCAGCATTTT. It yields the protein CASPGPGEANQPQHF. The full variable domain, its missing parts supplied by reference TRBV28 and TRBJ1-5, is DVKVTQSSRYLVKRTGEKVFLECVQDMDHENMFWYRQDPGLGLRLIYFSYDVKMKEKGDIPEGYSVSREKKERFSLILESASTNQTSMYLCASPGPGEANQPQHFGDGTRLSIL.